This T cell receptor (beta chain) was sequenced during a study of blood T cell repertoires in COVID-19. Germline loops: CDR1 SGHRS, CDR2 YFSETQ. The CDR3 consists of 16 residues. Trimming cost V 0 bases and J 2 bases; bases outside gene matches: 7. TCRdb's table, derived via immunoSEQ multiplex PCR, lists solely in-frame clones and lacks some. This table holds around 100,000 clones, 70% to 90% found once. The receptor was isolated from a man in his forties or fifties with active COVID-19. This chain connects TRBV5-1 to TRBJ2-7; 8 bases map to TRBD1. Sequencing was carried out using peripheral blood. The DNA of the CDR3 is TGCGCCAGCAGCTTGGCCATACGACAGGGGACCTACGAGCAGTACTTC. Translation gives CASSLAIRQGTYEQYF.